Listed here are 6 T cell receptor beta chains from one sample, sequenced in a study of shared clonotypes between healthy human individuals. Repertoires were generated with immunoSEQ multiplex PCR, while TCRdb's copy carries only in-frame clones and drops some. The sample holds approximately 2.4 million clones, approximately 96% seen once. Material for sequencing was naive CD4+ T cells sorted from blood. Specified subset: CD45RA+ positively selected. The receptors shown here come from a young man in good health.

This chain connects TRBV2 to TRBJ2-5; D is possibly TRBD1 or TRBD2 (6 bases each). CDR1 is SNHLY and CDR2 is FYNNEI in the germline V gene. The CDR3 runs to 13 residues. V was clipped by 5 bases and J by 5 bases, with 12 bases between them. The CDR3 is CASSTGTGETQYF. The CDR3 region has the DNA TGTGCCAGCAGTACAGGGACTGGGGAGACCCAGTACTTC. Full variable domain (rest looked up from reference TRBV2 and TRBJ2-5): EPEVTQTPSHQVTQMGQEVILRCVPISNHLYFYWYRQILGQKVEFLVSFYNNEISEKSEIFDDQFSVERPDGSNFTLKIRSTKLEDSAMYFCASSTGTGETQYFGPGTRLLVL.

As DNA, the CDR3 is TGTGCCAGTAGTACCCAGGGTCACGGCAATGAAAAACTGTTTTTT. The encoded protein is CASSTQGHGNEKLFF. V and J are TRBV19 and TRBJ1-4; perhaps TRBD1 as D (5 bases). Germline loops: CDR1 LNHDA, CDR2 SQIVND (reference sequence). Trimming stripped 4 bases from V and 5 bases from J, with 14 bases between. The CDR3 consists of 15 residues.

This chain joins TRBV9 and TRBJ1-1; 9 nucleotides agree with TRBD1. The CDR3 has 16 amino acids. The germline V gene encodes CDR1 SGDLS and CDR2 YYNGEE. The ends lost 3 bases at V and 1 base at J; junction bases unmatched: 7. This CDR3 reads CASSEGQGTQNTEAFF. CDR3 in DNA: TGTGCCAGCAGCGAAGGACAGGGGACACAGAACACTGAAGCTTTCTTT.

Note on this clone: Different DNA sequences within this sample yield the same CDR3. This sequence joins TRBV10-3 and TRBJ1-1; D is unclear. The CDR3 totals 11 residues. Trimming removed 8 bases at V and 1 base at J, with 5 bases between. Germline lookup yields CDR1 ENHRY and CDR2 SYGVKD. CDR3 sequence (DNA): TGTGCCATCGGAGGGAACACTGAAGCTTTCTTT. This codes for CAIGGNTEAFF.

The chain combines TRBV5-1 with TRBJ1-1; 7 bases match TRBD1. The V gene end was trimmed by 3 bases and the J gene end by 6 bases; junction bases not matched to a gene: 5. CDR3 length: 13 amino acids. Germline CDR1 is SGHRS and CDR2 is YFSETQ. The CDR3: CASSSQGVAEAFF. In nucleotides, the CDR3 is TGCGCCAGCAGCTCCCAGGGGGTCGCTGAAGCTTTCTTT.

The CDR3 loop is CASSLDTTNTEAFF. The CDR3 DNA reads TGTGCCAGCAGCTTAGATACCACGAACACTGAAGCTTTCTTT. This chain joins TRBV7-2 and TRBJ1-1; no clear D gene. The CDR3 has 14 residues. Germline lookup yields CDR1 SGHTA and CDR2 FQGNSA. V gave up 1 base and J gave up 1 base, with 7 bases separating them.